Following are 5 T cell receptor beta chains from one sample sequenced in a study of CD8+ T cells in alopecia areata. RNA was extracted and reverse transcribed into cDNA as the sequencing template. Method: immunoSEQ multiplex PCR; TCRdb's copy keeps in-frame clones and lacks some. The table records roughly 170,000 clones, 50% to 60% of them present only once. Sequencing used CD4+ T cells sorted from blood, obtained at week 0. All receptors come from a human donor with alopecia areata.

J is TRBJ2-3 and V is TRBV15; D is perhaps TRBD1 (6 bases). Germline loops: CDR1 LNHNV, CDR2 YYDKDF (reference sequence). The CDR3 runs 16 residues. The V end lost 1 base, the J end lost 2 bases, and 13 bases lay between the germline ends. The DNA of the CDR3 is TGTGCCACCAGCAGAGGGGCAGGACAGTCCACAGATACGCAGTATTTT. This sequence encodes CATSRGAGQSTDTQYF. The variable domain in full, with the rest retrieved from reference TRBV15 and TRBJ2-3, is DAMVIQNPRYQVTQFGKPVTLSCSQTLNHNVMYWYQQKSSQAPKLLFHYYDKDFNNEADTPDNFQSRRPNTSFCFLDIRSPGLGDTAMYLCATSRGAGQSTDTQYFGPGTRLTVL.

V and J are TRBV6-6 and TRBJ2-1; TRBD2 is a possible D gene (5 bases). The germline CDR1 and CDR2 sequences are MNHNY and SVGAGI (reference sequence). The CDR3 runs to 15 residues. V was clipped by 8 bases and J by 2 bases, with 16 bases between them. The CDR3 bases are TGTGCCAGCCGCCCCATTCGGGGAGCCTACAATGAGCAGTTCTTC. This encodes CASRPIRGAYNEQFF.

The rearrangement joins TRBV11-2 to TRBJ2-7; 11 nucleotides line up with TRBD1. V dropped 5 bases and J dropped 2; count of bases not matched to a gene: 5. Germline-derived CDR1 and CDR2 are SGHAT and FQNNGV. The CDR3 is 15 residues long. For the CDR3, the DNA is TGTGCCAGCAGCGAGCGGACAGGGGGCACCTACGAGCAGTACTTC. It encodes CASSERTGGTYEQYF.

CDR3 region: CASSQDDRVYNEQFF. The CDR3, as DNA: TGCGCCAGCAGCCAAGACGACAGAGTATACAATGAGCAGTTCTTC. The chain joins TRBV4-1 to TRBJ2-1, with D possibly being TRBD1 (5 bases). The CDR3 has 15 amino acids. V dropped 0 bases and J dropped 4 bases, with 10 bases sitting between them. The V gene's germline CDR1 is MGHRA and CDR2 YSYEKL.

The chain employs TRBV2 and TRBJ2-5; 11 nucleotides match TRBD2. The germline CDR1 and CDR2 sequences are SNHLY and FYNNEI. The CDR3 has 15 residues. The trim removed 6 bases at V and 5 bases at J, leaving 8 bases unmatched. CDR3 sequence (DNA): TGTGCCAGCAGCGTAGCGGGGGGGCCTTGGGAGACCCAGTACTTC. Amino acids: CASSVAGGPWETQYF. Based on the CDR3 plus reference TRBV2 and TRBJ2-5, the full variable domain is EPEVTQTPSHQVTQMGQEVILRCVPISNHLYFYWYRQILGQKVEFLVSFYNNEISEKSEIFDDQFSVERPDGSNFTLKIRSTKLEDSAMYFCASSVAGGPWETQYFGPGTRLLVL.